This T cell receptor beta chain is from a study of T cells after posttransplantation cyclophosphamide. Whole-study findings and limits: Donor-recipient repertoire similarity was low at 1-2 months, rising over year one.

Measured with immunoSEQ multiplex PCR; TCRdb has only the in-frame clones, and not every one. The sample lists 2,500 to 3,000 clones; roughly 77% were seen once. Germline V gene sequence: CDR1 SGHAT, CDR2 FQNNGV. The CDR3 is made up of 15 amino acids. V shed 4 bases, J shed 5 bases, and the junction held 7 bases outside the gene matches. As concerns this clone: Its antigen is currently unknown.

The receptor was isolated from a man aged 25-45 years with a blood cancer, CMV-positive, and with a related stem cell donor. The chain combines TRBV11-2 with TRBJ2-1; 8 bases are a match to TRBD2. The specimen sequenced was PBMCs. The CDR3 here is CASSSNSGNNNEQFF. The CDR3 coding sequence is TGTGCCAGCAGCTCAAATAGCGGGAACAACAATGAGCAGTTCTTC.